This T cell receptor (beta chain) came from a study of blood T cell repertoires in COVID-19. Clones were sequenced by immunoSEQ multiplex PCR, and TCRdb holds only the in-frame ones, with some missing. Of some 150,000 clones in the sample, 84% were seen once. From germline, CDR1 is MNHEY and CDR2 SVGAGI. The CDR3 spans 13 residues. Trimming stripped 8 bases from V and 2 bases from J, with 10 bases between. V is TRBV6-5 and J is TRBJ1-5, with D possibly being TRBD1 (5 bases). The clonotype was recovered from a woman between 50 and 59 years old who had been exposed to COVID-19. What was sequenced was PBMCs or T cells enriched from blood (not recorded which). The CDR3 sequence: CASGGGGNQPQHF. The DNA of the CDR3 is TGTGCCAGCGGCGGGGGGGGCAATCAGCCCCAGCATTTT.